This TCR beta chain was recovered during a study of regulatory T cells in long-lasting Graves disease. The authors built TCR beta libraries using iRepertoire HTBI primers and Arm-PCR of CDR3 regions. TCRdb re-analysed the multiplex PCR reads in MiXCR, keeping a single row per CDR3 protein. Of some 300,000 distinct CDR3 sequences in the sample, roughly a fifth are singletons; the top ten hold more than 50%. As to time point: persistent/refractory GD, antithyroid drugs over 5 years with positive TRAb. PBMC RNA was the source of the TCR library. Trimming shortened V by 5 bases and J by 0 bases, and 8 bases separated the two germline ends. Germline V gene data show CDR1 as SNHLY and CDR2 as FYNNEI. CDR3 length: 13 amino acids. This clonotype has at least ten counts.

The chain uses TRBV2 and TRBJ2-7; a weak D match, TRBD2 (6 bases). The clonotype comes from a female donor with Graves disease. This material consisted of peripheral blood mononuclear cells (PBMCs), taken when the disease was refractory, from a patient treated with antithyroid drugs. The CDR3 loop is CASSRDFSYEQYF. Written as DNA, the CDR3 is TGTGCCAGCAGTAGGGACTTCTCCTACGAGCAGTACTTC.